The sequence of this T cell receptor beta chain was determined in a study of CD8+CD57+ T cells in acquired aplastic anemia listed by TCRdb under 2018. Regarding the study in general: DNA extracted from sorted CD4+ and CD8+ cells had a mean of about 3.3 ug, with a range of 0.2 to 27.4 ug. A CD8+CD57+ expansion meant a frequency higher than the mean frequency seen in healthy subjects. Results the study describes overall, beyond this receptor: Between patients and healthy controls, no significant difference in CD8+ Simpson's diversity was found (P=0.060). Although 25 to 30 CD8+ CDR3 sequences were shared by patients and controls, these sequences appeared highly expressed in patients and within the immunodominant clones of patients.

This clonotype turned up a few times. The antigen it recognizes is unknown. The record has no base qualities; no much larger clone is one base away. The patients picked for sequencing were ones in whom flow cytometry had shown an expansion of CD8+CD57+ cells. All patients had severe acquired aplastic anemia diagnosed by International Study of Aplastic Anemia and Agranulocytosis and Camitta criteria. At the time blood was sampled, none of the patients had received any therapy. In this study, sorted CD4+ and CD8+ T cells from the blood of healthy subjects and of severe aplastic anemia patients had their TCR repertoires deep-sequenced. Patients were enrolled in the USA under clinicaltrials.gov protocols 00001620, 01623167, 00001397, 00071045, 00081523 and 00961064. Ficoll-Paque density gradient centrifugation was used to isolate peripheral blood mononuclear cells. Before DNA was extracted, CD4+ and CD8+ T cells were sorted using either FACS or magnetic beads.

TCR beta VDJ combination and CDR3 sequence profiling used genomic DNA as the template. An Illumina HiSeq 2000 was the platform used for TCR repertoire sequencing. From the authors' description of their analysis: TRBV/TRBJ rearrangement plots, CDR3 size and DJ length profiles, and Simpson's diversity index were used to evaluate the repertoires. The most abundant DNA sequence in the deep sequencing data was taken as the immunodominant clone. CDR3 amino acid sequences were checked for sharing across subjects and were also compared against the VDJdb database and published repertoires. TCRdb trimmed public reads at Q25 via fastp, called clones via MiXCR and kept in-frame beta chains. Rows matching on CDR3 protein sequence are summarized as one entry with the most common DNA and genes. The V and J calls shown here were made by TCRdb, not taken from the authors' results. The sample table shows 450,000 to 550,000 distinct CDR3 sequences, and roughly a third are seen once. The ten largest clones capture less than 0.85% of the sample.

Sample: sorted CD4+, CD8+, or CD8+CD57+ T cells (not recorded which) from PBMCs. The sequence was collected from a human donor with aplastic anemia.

CDR3 sequence: CASRRALAGGDEQFF. The DNA sequence reads TGCGCCAGCAGGCGGGCTCTAGCGGGAGGAGATGAGCAGTTCTTC. The chain employs TRBV5-1 and TRBJ2-1; the central 11 bases match TRBD2. CDR1 SGHRS and CDR2 YFSETQ were looked up in the germline V gene. The CDR3, cysteine through phenylalanine, is 15 amino acids long. CDR3 DNA only is kept here, 45 bases in frame from base 1. The V end gives up 5 bases and the J end 8 bases, leaving 9 bases in the junction not matched to a gene.